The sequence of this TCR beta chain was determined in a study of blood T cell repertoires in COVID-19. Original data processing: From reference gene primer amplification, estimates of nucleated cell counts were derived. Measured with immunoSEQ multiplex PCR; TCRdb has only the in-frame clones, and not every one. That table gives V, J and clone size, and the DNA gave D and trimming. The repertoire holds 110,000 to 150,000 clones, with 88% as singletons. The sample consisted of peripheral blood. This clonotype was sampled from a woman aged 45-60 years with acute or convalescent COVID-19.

CDR3 DNA sequence: TGTGCCAGCAGCCCTCCCAGGGAAGAGACCCAGTACTTC. It is translated as CASSPPREETQYF. The chain uses TRBV9 and TRBJ2-5; weak D call: TRBD1 (5 bases). The CDR3 covers 13 residues. Per the germline V gene, CDR1 is SGDLS and CDR2 is YYNGEE. V was clipped by 4 bases and J by 3 bases, with 10 bases between them.